The 11 T cell receptor beta chains below all came from one sample that was sequenced in a study of cytomegalovirus exposure and HLA in healthy donors. Vbeta (60) and Jbeta (13) primers were used in the PCR. Repertoires were generated with immunoSEQ multiplex PCR, while TCRdb's copy carries only in-frame clones and drops some. The sample contains some 170,000 clones, 65% to 75% of which appear only once. The specimen sequenced was PBMCs. The receptor set was obtained from a human donor in good health.

This clone was counted a single time. The chain couples TRBV6-5 to TRBJ2-7, with 10 bases that match TRBD1. In germline, CDR1 is MNHEY, CDR2 SVGAGI. This CDR3 region has 15 residues. V lost 6 bases and J lost 7; bases outside the gene matches: 12. CDR3 residues: CASSSPIGTGDEQYF. The CDR3 DNA sequence: TGTGCCAGCAGCTCCCCTATCGGGACAGGGGATGAGCAGTACTTC.

This rearrangement joins TRBV10-3 to TRBJ1-2; D possibly corresponds to TRBD1 (6 bases). V shed 6 bases and J shed 4 bases, with 15 bases lying between them. The CDR3 spans 14 residues. The germline CDR1 and CDR2 sequences are ENHRY and SYGVKD. The DNA of the CDR3 is TGTGCCATCAGACCTTCCGGGACAAGCTATGGCTACACCTTC. Translation gives CAIRPSGTSYGYTF.

The chain is built from TRBV19 and TRBJ1-2, with D maybe TRBD1 (5 bases). This CDR3 is 13 amino acids long. V was cut by 5 bases and J by 4 bases, with 11 bases left in between. CDR1 LNHDA and CDR2 SQIVND come from the germline V gene (reference sequence). The CDR3 sequence: CASSAGLTYGYTF. The CDR3, as DNA: TGTGCCAGTAGTGCGGGGCTCACCTATGGCTACACCTTC.

This chain links TRBV7-9 with TRBJ2-7, with 11 bases that match TRBD1. This CDR3 spans 16 amino acids. V gave up 4 bases and J gave up 7 bases; unmatched junction bases: 12. CDR1 and CDR2 (germline): SEHNR, FQNEAQ (reference sequence). The CDR3 loop reads CASSWKPGQGDLEQYF. DNA for the CDR3: TGTGCCAGCAGCTGGAAACCGGGACAGGGGGATCTAGAGCAGTACTTC.

The V gene is TRBV19, the J gene TRBJ2-7; D gene unclear. Trimming removed 5 bases from V and 6 bases from J, with 14 bases in between. This CDR3 has 13 amino acids. Germline lookup yields CDR1 LNHDA and CDR2 SQIVND (reference sequence). The chain's CDR3 is CASSLEEHREQYF. CDR3 in DNA: TGTGCCAGTAGTCTTGAAGAACACCGCGAGCAGTACTTC.

This clone was seen once. The J gene is TRBJ1-1, the V gene TRBV5-4; 7 bases agree with TRBD1. The CDR3 has 13 amino acids. Germline loops: CDR1 SGHNT, CDR2 YYREEE (reference sequence). V lost 2 bases, J lost 7 bases, and 5 bases stayed unmatched. CDR3 protein: CASSFRGHDEAFF. In DNA form, the CDR3 reads TGTGCCAGCAGCTTTAGGGGGCATGATGAAGCTTTCTTT.

The chain couples TRBV29-1 to TRBJ1-3, with unresolved D. The CDR3 runs 11 residues. With 7 bases removed from V and 3 bases from J, the gap between germline ends came to 7 bases. Germline-derived CDR1 and CDR2 are SQVTM and ANQGSEA. Written as DNA, the CDR3 is TGCAGCGGGGGAGTTGGAAACACCATATATTTT. Protein: CSGGVGNTIYF.

This clone was seen a handful of times. The chain joins TRBV7-9 to TRBJ1-2; TRBD1 matches 7 bases. There are 14 residues in the CDR3. Germline-derived CDR1 and CDR2 are SEHNR and FQNEAQ (reference sequence). The V and J ends lost 5 bases and 3 bases, in that order; junction bases with no gene match: 6. The CDR3 region is CASSALGGDYGYTF. In nucleotides, the CDR3 is TGTGCCAGCAGCGCCTTAGGGGGCGACTATGGCTACACCTTC.

There are a few counts of this clone. V gene TRBV11-2 combines with J gene TRBJ2-1; D uncertain. The CDR3 contains 14 residues. V lost 6 bases and J 8 bases, leaving 17 bases between the germline ends. The V gene's germline CDR1 is SGHAT and CDR2 FQNNGV. CDR3 in DNA: TGTGCCAGCAGGTCCTTTGCGTCAATCGATGAGCAGTTCTTC. Its translation: CASRSFASIDEQFF.

The rearrangement uses TRBV7-9 and TRBJ1-2; unclear D gene. This CDR3 is 14 amino acids long. Trimming shortened V by 1 base and J by 2 bases, and 8 bases separated the two germline ends. Germline V gene sequence: CDR1 SEHNR, CDR2 FQNEAQ (reference sequence). CDR3 region: CASSLEYGNYGYTF. CDR3 DNA: TGTGCCAGCAGCTTAGAATACGGGAACTATGGCTACACCTTC.

This chain's CDR3 is CASSSNRDKTYEQYF. CDR3 nucleotide sequence: TGTGCCAGCAGCTCGAATCGGGACAAAACCTACGAGCAGTACTTC. The genes are TRBV11-2 and TRBJ2-7; TRBD1 is a possible D gene (6 bases). Trimming pared 4 bases from V and 2 bases from J, leaving 15 bases between. CDR1 and CDR2 (germline): SGHAT, FQNNGV. The CDR3 has 15 residues.